This T cell receptor beta chain was sequenced for a study of blood T cell repertoires in COVID-19. About the research overall: The cDNA or gDNA used as material had been derived from T cells, B-cell-depleted T cells, or PBMCs.

This CDR3 has 16 residues. Germline trimming cut 4 bases from V and 4 bases from J; bases unmatched to any gene: 11. In germline, CDR1 is GTSNPN, CDR2 SVGIG (reference sequence). Two negative PCRs, clearance, or symptom resolution had been documented for recovered Cohort 3 donors. As processed by the authors: Reference gene primer amplification gave nucleated cell count estimates. Clones were read by immunoSEQ multiplex PCR, and TCRdb kept only the in-frame ones, dropping some. V, J and clone size derive from that table, while D and trimming were established from the DNA sequence. The sample lists fewer than 250,000 clones; about 83% were seen once.

The receptor's source is a woman in her thirties or forties who had recovered from COVID-19. The rearrangement uses TRBV30 and TRBJ2-1; 9 bases are shared with TRBD2. Sequenced material: PBMCs or T cells enriched from blood (not recorded which). The CDR3 DNA reads TGTGCCTGGACTCGCCCGGGGCTAGCGGGGTACAATGAGCAGTTCTTC. Translation gives CAWTRPGLAGYNEQFF.